This T cell receptor beta chain appears in the sequencing data of a study of shared clonotypes between healthy human individuals. Notes on the study in general: Approximately 4.9% of naive CD4 clonotypes were shared across four donors. Sequencing depth was expected to affect clonotype sharing among donors.

As regards this clone: The antigen is unknown.

CDR3 length equals 13 residues. Trimming cost V 5 bases and J 4 bases, with 6 bases left between them. Per germline, CDR1 SNHLY and CDR2 FYNNEI. Produced via immunoSEQ multiplex PCR; TCRdb's table is partial and in-frame only. The profile shows a few million clones, about 94% of them singletons. This receptor was obtained from a man in his late teens or twenties in good health. The chain employs TRBV2 and TRBJ1-6; D possibly corresponds to TRBD1 (5 bases). Sequenced sample: naive CD4+ T cells sorted from blood. The sample's subset: CD45RA+ positively selected. The CDR3 is CASSSGYNSPLHF. In DNA, the CDR3 is TGTGCCAGCAGTTCAGGGTATAATTCACCCCTCCACTTT.